Included here is one T cell receptor (beta chain) sequence, with context. Its antigen is not identified. The timepoints at which blood was sampled were baseline, cycle 4 day 1, and cycle 7 day 1. The CDR3 contains 15 residues. Trimming took 3 bases from V and 3 from J, leaving 15 bases between them. Germline CDR1 and CDR2: SGHAT and FQNNGV. This entry comes from a study of OX40 agonist ivuxolimab in advanced cancers. Study as a whole: Every 2 weeks, patients received ivuxolimab intravenously, dosed at 0.01 to 10 mg/kg. Age averaged 60 years (range about 20 to 80), and roughly 82% were male.

Data came from immunoSEQ multiplex PCR; TCRdb stores just in-frame clones and leaves some out. This sample has roughly 24,000 clones; roughly 84% occur once, and the top ten carry 15% to 20%. General study findings and limits: Clones of CD4+ and CD8+ blood T cells grew by week 6 at doses of 0.1 to 3.0 mg/kg.

The gene calls are TRBV11-2 and TRBJ2-7; perhaps TRBD2 as D (7 bases). This clonotype was obtained from an adult with an advanced solid tumor such as melanoma, head and neck, liver or kidney cancer. Sample: CD4+ or CD8+ T cells sorted from blood, taken in a trial of the OX40 agonist ivuxolimab. The CDR3 here is CASSFPLGGLYEQYF. The CDR3, as DNA: TGTGCCAGCAGCTTCCCCCTGGGGGGGCTCTACGAGCAGTACTTC.